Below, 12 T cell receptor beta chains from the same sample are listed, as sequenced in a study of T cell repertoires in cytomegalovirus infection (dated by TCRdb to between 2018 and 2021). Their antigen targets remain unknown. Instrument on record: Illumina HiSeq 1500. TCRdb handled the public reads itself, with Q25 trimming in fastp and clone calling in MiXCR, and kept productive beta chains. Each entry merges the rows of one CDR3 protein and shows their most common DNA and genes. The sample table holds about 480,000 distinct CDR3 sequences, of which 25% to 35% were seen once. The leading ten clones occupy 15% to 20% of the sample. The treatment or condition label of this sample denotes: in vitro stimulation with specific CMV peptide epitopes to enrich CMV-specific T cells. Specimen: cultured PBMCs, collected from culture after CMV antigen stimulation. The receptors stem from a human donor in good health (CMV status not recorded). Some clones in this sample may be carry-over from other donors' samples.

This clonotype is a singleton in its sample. The CDR3 reads CSASFRSRNEKLFF. The CDR3 coding sequence is TGCAGTGCTAGCTTCCGCAGCCGTAATGAAAAACTGTTTTTT. The chain recombines TRBV20-1 with TRBJ1-4; D not certain. Per the germline V gene, CDR1 is DFQATT and CDR2 is SNEGSKA (reference sequence). V lost 3 bases to trimming and J lost 4 bases, with 12 bases between them. CDR3 length equals 14 residues.

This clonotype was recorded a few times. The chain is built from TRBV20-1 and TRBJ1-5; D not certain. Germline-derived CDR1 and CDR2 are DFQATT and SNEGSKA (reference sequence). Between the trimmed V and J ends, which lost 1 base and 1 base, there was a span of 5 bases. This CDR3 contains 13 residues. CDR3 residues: CSARGASNQPQHF. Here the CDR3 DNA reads TGCAGTGCTAGAGGAGCGAGCAATCAGCCCCAGCATTTT.

CDR3 region: CASSQDGTPNTGELFF. The CDR3 nucleotides read TGTGCCAGCAGCCAAGATGGTACTCCGAACACCGGGGAGCTGTTTTTT. The chain is built from TRBV4-2 and TRBJ2-2; D gene unclear. Per the germline V gene, CDR1 is LGHNA and CDR2 is YNFKEQ. Trimming removed 0 bases at V and 0 bases at J, with 8 bases between. This CDR3 spans 16 amino acids.

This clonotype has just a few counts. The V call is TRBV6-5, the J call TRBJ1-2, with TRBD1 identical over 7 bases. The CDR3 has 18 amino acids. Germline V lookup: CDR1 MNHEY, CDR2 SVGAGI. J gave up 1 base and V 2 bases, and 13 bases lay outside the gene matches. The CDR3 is CASSYGVLSRDSNYGYTF. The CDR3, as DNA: TGTGCCAGCAGTTACGGAGTCTTGAGCCGGGACAGTAACTATGGCTACACCTTC.

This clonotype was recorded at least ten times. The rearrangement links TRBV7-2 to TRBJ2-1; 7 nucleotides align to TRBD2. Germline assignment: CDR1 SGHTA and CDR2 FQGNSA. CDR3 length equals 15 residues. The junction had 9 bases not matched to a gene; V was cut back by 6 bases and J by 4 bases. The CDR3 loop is CASSPTSVGYNEQFF. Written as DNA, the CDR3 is TGTGCCAGCAGTCCTACTAGCGTCGGGTACAATGAGCAGTTCTTC.

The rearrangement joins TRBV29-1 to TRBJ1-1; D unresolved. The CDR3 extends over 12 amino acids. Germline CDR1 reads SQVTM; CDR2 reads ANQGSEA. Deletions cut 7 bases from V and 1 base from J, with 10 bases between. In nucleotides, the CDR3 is TGCAGCGCTGTCCGTACGAACACTGAAGCTTTCTTT. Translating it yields CSAVRTNTEAFF.

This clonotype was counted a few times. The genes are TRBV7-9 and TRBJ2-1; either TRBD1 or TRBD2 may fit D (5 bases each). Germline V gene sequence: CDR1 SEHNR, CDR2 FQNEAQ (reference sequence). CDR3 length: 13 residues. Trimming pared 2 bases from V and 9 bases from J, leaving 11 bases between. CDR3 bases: TGTGCCAGCAGCTTACCTGGGGGTGGTGAGCAGTTCTTC. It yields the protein CASSLPGGGEQFF.

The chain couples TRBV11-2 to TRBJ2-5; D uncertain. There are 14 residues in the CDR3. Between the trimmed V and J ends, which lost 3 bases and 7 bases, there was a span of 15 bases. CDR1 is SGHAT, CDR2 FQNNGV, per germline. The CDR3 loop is CASSFKGPSTTQYF. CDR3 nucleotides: TGTGCCAGCAGCTTCAAAGGACCGTCTACGACCCAGTACTTC.

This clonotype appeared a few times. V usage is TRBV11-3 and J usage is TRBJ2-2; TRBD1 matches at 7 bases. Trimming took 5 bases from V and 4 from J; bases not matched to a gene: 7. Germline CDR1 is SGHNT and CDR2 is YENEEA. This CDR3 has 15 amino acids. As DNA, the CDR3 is TGTGCCAGCAGCCGGGGACAGAGATCCACCGGGGAGCTGTTTTTT. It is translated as CASSRGQRSTGELFF.

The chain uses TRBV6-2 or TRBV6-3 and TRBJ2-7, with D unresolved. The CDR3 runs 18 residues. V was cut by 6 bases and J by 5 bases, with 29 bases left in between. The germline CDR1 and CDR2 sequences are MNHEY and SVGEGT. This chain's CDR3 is CASSPSGPGALKSDEQYV. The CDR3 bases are TGTGCCAGCAGCCCATCAGGTCCAGGAGCCCTAAAGAGTGACGAGCAGTACGTC.

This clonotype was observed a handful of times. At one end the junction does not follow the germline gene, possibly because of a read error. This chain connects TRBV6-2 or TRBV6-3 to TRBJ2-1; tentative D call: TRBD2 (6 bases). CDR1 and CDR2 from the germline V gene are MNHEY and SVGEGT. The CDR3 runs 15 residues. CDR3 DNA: TGTGCCAGCAGTTATGGCCGGGACTCCGACAATGAGCAGTTCTTC. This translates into CASSYGRDSDNEQFF.

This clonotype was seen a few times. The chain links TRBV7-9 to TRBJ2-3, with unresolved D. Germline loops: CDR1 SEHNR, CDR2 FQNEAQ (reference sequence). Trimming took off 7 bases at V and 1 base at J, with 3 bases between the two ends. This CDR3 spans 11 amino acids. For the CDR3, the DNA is TGTGCCAGCACGGGCACAGATACGCAGTATTTT. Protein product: CASTGTDTQYF.